Below are 21 T cell receptor beta chains sequenced from a single sample in a study of T cell responses to AZD1222 COVID-19 vaccine. TCRdb's table, derived via immunoSEQ multiplex PCR, lists solely in-frame clones and lacks some. Of 50,000 to 65,000 clones listed, more than 80% were seen once; the top ten hold around 15%. The sequences come from peripheral blood, collected 28 days after the second AZD1222 dose. The receptors originated from an adult who received the AZD1222 COVID-19 vaccine.

The chain carries TRBV6-5 and TRBJ1-1; TRBD1 is a possible D gene (5 bases). The V gene lost 5 bases and the J gene lost 0 bases, with 10 bases spanning the gap. Germline V gives CDR1 MNHEY, CDR2 SVGAGI. This CDR3 is built from 14 residues. The CDR3 is CASSPRGVNTEAFF. The CDR3 coding sequence is TGTGCCAGCAGTCCCCGAGGGGTGAACACTGAAGCTTTCTTT.

This chain connects TRBV6-5 to TRBJ2-1; TRBD2 might be the D (6 bases). Germline V lookup: CDR1 MNHEY, CDR2 SVGAGI. CDR3 length: 14 residues. Trimming took 10 bases from V and 3 from J, leaving 16 bases between them. CDR3 region: CAILASANYNEQFF. DNA for the CDR3: TGTGCCATCCTCGCTAGCGCGAACTACAATGAGCAGTTCTTC.

The V and J genes are TRBV29-1 and TRBJ2-3; 10 bases match TRBD2. From germline, CDR1 is SQVTM and CDR2 ANQGSEA. The CDR3 is 16 residues long. The J segment lost 4 bases and the V segment lost 6 bases, leaving 13 bases of the junction unmatched. CDR3 in DNA: TGCAGCGTAGCTCCTAGCGGGAGAAGCGGGGCAGATACGCAGTATTTT. This codes for CSVAPSGRSGADTQYF.

This clone was counted only a few times. V is TRBV6-1 and J is TRBJ2-7, with D perhaps matching TRBD2 (5 bases). Germline CDR1 is MNHNS and CDR2 is SASEGT. Trimming pared 2 bases from V and 6 bases from J, leaving 8 bases between. The CDR3 runs 12 residues. CDR3 nucleotide sequence: TGTGCCAGCAGTGAATCGAGGGCCGAGCAGTACTTC. This codes for CASSESRAEQYF.

The chain employs TRBV5-4 and TRBJ2-7; possibly TRBD1 for D (5 bases). Germline-derived CDR1 and CDR2 are SGHNT and YYREEE (reference sequence). With 1 base removed from V and 7 bases from J, the gap between germline ends came to 21 bases. The length of the CDR3 is 16 residues. The CDR3 region is CASSLMSRASVSEQYF. For the CDR3, the DNA is TGTGCCAGCAGCTTGATGTCCAGGGCCTCGGTGAGTGAGCAGTACTTC.

The count of this clone is one. The chain joins TRBV7-8 to TRBJ1-3; D may be TRBD1 (6 bases). Trimming removed 3 bases from V and 0 bases from J, with 9 bases in between. This CDR3 spans 15 amino acids. CDR1 is SGHVS, CDR2 FQNEAQ, per germline. Here the CDR3 DNA reads TGTGCCAGCAGCTTCAGGGGCGACTCTGGAAACACCATATATTTT. This encodes CASSFRGDSGNTIYF.

CDR3 DNA: TGTGCCAGCAGTGAATCAGGCCCGGCCTCTGGAAACACCATATATTTT. Translating gives CASSESGPASGNTIYF. The rearrangement joins TRBV2 to TRBJ1-3; no definite D call. From germline, CDR1 is SNHLY and CDR2 FYNNEI. Trimming removed 2 bases from V and 0 bases from J, with 11 bases in between. The CDR3 spans 16 residues.

The V and J genes are TRBV19 and TRBJ1-2; D possibly corresponds to TRBD1 (5 bases). The CDR3 totals 15 residues. CDR1 is LNHDA and CDR2 is SQIVND in the germline V gene (reference sequence). V dropped 3 bases and J dropped 2 bases, with 13 bases sitting between them. CDR3 in DNA: TGTGCCAGTAGTATTACGCCAACAGGAAACTATGGCTACACCTTC. Its translation is CASSITPTGNYGYTF.

V is TRBV6-1 and J is TRBJ1-5; no firm D call. Germline CDR1 and CDR2: MNHNS and SASEGT. V lost 1 base and J 7 bases, leaving 17 bases between the germline ends. The CDR3 has 16 residues. This CDR3 reads CASSEGTPLGIQPQHF. In DNA form, the CDR3 reads TGTGCCAGCAGTGAAGGGACCCCCTTAGGGATCCAGCCCCAGCATTTT.

This clone occurred once. The gene calls are TRBV24-1 and TRBJ2-7; 10 bases fit TRBD1. The CDR3 contains 15 residues. The germline V gene has CDR1 KGHDR and CDR2 SFDVKD. V gave up 4 bases and J gave up 7 bases; unmatched junction bases: 9. Here the CDR3 reads CATSDPGQGIEEQYF. CDR3 DNA sequence: TGTGCCACCAGTGACCCGGGACAGGGGATTGAAGAGCAGTACTTC.

The chain recombines TRBV7-2 with TRBJ1-1; D remains unclear. The CDR3 spans 14 residues. Germline V CDR1 and CDR2: SGHTA, FQGNSA. V was clipped by 3 bases and J by 4 bases, with 12 bases between them. This CDR3 is CASSFSPGGTEAFF. The CDR3 DNA follows: TGTGCCAGCAGCTTCAGCCCTGGAGGCACTGAAGCTTTCTTT.

The rearrangement joins TRBV12-3 or TRBV12-4 to TRBJ2-5; D not certain. The CDR3 is 13 residues long. The V gene lost 4 bases and the J gene lost 5 bases, with 11 bases spanning the gap. CDR3 in amino acids: CASSSFSPETQYF. The DNA of the CDR3 is TGTGCCAGCAGTTCCTTTAGCCCCGAGACCCAGTACTTC.

Here the CDR3 reads CASSSGLRAQETQYF. The CDR3 nucleotides are TGTGCCAGCAGTTCCGGCCTGAGAGCACAAGAGACCCAGTACTTC. This rearrangement joins TRBV7-2 to TRBJ2-5; no firm D call. The germline gives CDR1 SGHTA, CDR2 FQGNSA. The V gene lost 6 bases and the J gene lost 2 bases, with 16 bases spanning the gap. This CDR3 has 15 residues.

The sample holds one count of this clone. The V gene is TRBV12-3 or TRBV12-4, the J gene TRBJ2-7; D remains ambiguous. Trimming removed 6 bases from V and 0 bases from J, with 6 bases in between. The CDR3 sequence is 12 residues long. The chain's CDR3 is CASSPSSYEQYF. DNA for the CDR3: TGTGCCAGCAGCCCAAGCTCCTACGAGCAGTACTTC.

The V gene is TRBV4-3, the J gene TRBJ2-3; tentatively, D is TRBD1 or TRBD2 (5 bases each). The V end lost 0 bases, the J end lost 5 bases, and 18 bases lay between the germline ends. The germline V gene has CDR1 LGHNA and CDR2 YSLEER. The CDR3 length is 17 residues. This CDR3 is CASSQDWGPSTGDTQYF. The CDR3 coding sequence is TGCGCCAGCAGCCAAGATTGGGGACCCTCAACAGGAGATACGCAGTATTTT.

This clone was seen a single time. V usage is TRBV30 and J usage is TRBJ2-5, with unresolved D. Trimming shortened V by 2 bases and J by 2 bases, and 3 bases separated the two germline ends. Germline V gene lookup returns CDR1 GTSNPN and CDR2 SVGIG (reference sequence). This CDR3 has 11 amino acids. CDR3 loop: CAWSQQETQYF. In DNA form, the CDR3 reads TGTGCCTGGAGTCAACAAGAGACCCAGTACTTC. The whole variable domain, filled in from reference TRBV30 and TRBJ2-5, reads SQTIHQWPATLVQPVGSPLSLECTVEGTSNPNLYWYRQAAGRGLQLLFYSVGIGQISSEVPQNLSASRPQDRQFILSSKKLLLSDSGFYLCAWSQQETQYFGPGTRLLVL.

This sequence joins TRBV19 and TRBJ1-2, with 9 bases aligning to TRBD1. The germline gives CDR1 LNHDA, CDR2 SQIVND (reference sequence). V gave up 5 bases and J gave up 4 bases; unmatched junction bases: 14. This CDR3 contains 17 residues. CDR3 loop: CASSGDGQGPPFYGYTF. DNA for the CDR3: TGTGCCAGTAGTGGGGACGGACAGGGGCCGCCCTTCTATGGCTACACCTTC.

The J gene is TRBJ1-2, the V gene TRBV18; D is perhaps TRBD1 (5 bases). CDR1 and CDR2 from the germline V gene are KGHSH and LQKENI. V lost 0 bases and J 4 bases, leaving 12 bases between the germline ends. There are 15 residues in the CDR3. CDR3 loop: CASSPPGRGPYGYTF. The CDR3 DNA follows: TGTGCCAGCTCACCACCGGGAAGGGGACCCTATGGCTACACCTTC.

The chain is built from TRBV19 and TRBJ2-5; D is possibly TRBD1 or TRBD2 (5 bases each). V was shortened by 5 bases and J by 5 bases, with 12 bases between the two germline ends. In germline, CDR1 is LNHDA, CDR2 SQIVND (reference sequence). This CDR3 is 13 amino acids long. The CDR3 sequence: CASSRPGSETQYF. The DNA of the CDR3 is TGTGCCAGTAGTCGCCCAGGGAGCGAGACCCAGTACTTC.

This clone turned up a few times. This rearrangement joins TRBV7-9 to TRBJ1-1, with 9 nucleotides matching TRBD1. Germline V CDR1 and CDR2: SEHNR, FQNEAQ (reference sequence). With 5 bases clipped from V and 1 base from J, the junction kept 2 bases outside the gene matches. This CDR3 comprises 14 residues. The CDR3 sequence: CASSPGQGNTEAFF. As DNA, the CDR3 is TGTGCCAGCAGCCCGGGACAGGGGAACACTGAAGCTTTCTTT.

The J gene is TRBJ1-5, the V gene TRBV30; D gene unclear. Trimming took off 2 bases at V and 3 bases at J, with 8 bases between the two ends. Germline V gene lookup returns CDR1 GTSNPN and CDR2 SVGIG (reference sequence). The CDR3 extends over 13 amino acids. CDR3 region: CAWSRGTNQPQHF. In DNA form, the CDR3 reads TGTGCCTGGAGTCGGGGTACCAATCAGCCCCAGCATTTT.